Sequencing of this T cell receptor (beta chain) was carried out in a study of regulatory T cells in long-lasting Graves disease. Findings and caveats of the study: Persistent disease favored TRBV28, TRBJ1-2 and TRBJ2-5. More public clonotypes were shared by persistent patients (2,741) than by new patients (under 1,000). Small numbers of samples may have cut accuracy.

Only a few counts were recorded for this clonotype. What it recognizes is unknown. The conserved phenylalanine or tryptophan normally closing the CDR3 is absent here, so this likely arose from a read error. Sample time point: newly diagnosed GD, antithyroid drugs for less than 3 months. There was RNA extracted from PBMCs, and the TCR library was made from it. From germline, CDR1 is LGHNA and CDR2 YSLEER. The J segment lost 0 bases and the V segment lost 0 bases, leaving 6 bases of the junction unmatched. The CDR3 has 19 amino acids. According to the study, TCR beta libraries were built with iRepertoire HTBI primers and CDR3-region Arm-PCR. A single record per CDR3 protein comes from TCRdb applying MiXCR to the multiplex PCR reads. The table shows a few hundred thousand distinct CDR3 sequences, with around 17% occurring only once.

V is TRBV4-3 and J is TRBJ2-1, with 12 bases identical to TRBD2. The material sequenced was peripheral blood mononuclear cells (PBMCs), taken at new diagnosis, from a patient treated with antithyroid drugs. The receptor was isolated from a female donor with Graves disease. CDR3 nucleotides: TGCGCCAGCAGCCAAGACCCCATGACTAGCGGGAGCTCCTACAATGAGCAGTTCCTC. It codes for CASSQDPMTSGSSYNEQFL.